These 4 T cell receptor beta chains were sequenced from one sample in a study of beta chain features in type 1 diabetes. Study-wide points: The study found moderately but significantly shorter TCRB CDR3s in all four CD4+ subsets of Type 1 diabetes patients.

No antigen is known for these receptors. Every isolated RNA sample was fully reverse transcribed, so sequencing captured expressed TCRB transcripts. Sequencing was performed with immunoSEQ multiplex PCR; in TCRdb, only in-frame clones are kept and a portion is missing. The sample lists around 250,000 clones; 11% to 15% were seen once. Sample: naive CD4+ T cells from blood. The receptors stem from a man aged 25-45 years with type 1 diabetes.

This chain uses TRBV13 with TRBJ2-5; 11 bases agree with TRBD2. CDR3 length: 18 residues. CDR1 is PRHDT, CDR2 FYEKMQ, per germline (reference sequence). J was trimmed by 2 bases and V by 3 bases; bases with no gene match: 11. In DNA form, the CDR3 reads TGTGCCAGCAGCTTCAGTACTAGCGGGGGTATACTGCAAGAGACCCAGTACTTC. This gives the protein CASSFSTSGGILQETQYF.

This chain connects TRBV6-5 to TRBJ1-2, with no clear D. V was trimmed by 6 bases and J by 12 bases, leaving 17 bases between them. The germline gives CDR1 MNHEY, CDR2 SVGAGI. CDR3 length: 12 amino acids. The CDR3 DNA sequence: TGTGCCAGCAGGGCGGCAGCCTCTAAACACACCTTC. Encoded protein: CASRAAASKHTF.

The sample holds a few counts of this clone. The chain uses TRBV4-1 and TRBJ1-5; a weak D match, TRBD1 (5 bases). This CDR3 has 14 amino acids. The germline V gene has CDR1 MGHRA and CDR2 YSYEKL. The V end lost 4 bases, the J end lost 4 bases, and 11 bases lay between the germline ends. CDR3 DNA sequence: TGCGCCAGCAGCCTAATAGACAGTAATCAGCCCCAGCATTTT. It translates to CASSLIDSNQPQHF.

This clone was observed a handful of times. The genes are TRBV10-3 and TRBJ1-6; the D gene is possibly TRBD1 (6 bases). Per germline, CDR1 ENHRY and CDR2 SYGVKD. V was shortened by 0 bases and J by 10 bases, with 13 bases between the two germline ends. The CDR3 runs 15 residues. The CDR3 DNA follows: TGTGCCATCAGTGAGTCGATCCAGGGGTACTCACCCCTCCACTTT. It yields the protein CAISESIQGYSPLHF.